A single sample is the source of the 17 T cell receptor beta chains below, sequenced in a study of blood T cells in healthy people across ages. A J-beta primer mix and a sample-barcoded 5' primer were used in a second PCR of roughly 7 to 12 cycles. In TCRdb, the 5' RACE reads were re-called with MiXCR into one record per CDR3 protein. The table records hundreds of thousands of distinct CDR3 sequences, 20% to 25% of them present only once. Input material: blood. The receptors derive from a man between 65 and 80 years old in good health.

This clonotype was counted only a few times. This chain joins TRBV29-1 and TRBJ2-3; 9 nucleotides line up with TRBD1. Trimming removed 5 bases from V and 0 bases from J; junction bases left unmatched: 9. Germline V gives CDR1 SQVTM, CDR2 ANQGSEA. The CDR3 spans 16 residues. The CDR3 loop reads CSVRDRGSSSTDTQYF. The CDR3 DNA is TGCAGCGTTCGAGACAGGGGGTCCTCTAGCACAGATACGCAGTATTTT.

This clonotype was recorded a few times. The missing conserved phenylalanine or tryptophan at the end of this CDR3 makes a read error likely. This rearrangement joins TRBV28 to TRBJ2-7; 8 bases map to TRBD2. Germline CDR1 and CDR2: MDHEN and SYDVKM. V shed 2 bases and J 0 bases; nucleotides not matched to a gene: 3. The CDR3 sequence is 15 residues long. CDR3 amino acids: CASSLRSGNSYEQYL. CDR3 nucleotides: TGTGCCAGCAGTTTACGTAGCGGGAACTCCTACGAGCAGTACCTC.

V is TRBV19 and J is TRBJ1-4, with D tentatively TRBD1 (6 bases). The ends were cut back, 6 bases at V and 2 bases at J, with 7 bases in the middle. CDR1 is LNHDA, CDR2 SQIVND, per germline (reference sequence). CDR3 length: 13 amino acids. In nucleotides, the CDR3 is TGTGCCAGTAGACAGGGCACTAATGAAAAACTGTTTTTT. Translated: CASRQGTNEKLFF. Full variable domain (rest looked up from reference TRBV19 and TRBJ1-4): DGGITQSPKYLFRKEGQNVTLSCEQNLNHDAMYWYRQDPGQGLRLIYYSQIVNDFQKGDIAEGYSVSREKKESFPLTVTSAQKNPTAFYLCASRQGTNEKLFFGSGTQLSVL.

CDR3 DNA: TGCAGTGCTAGAGATGGAGCAACCCGTAACTATGGCTACACCTTC. Residues: CSARDGATRNYGYTF. This chain joins TRBV20-1 and TRBJ1-2, with D uncertain. The CDR3 totals 15 residues. Germline V CDR1 and CDR2: DFQATT, SNEGSKA (reference sequence). V lost 0 bases and J lost 1, with 12 bases in between.

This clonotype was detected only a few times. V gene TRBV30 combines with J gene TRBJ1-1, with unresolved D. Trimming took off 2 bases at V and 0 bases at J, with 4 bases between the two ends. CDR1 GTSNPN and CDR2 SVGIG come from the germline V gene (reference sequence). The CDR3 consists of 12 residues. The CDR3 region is CAWSLMNTEAFF. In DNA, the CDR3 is TGTGCCTGGAGTCTCATGAACACTGAAGCTTTCTTT. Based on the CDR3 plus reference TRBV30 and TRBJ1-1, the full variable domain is SQTIHQWPATLVQPVGSPLSLECTVEGTSNPNLYWYRQAAGRGLQLLFYSVGIGQISSEVPQNLSASRPQDRQFILSSKKLLLSDSGFYLCAWSLMNTEAFFGQGTRLTVV.

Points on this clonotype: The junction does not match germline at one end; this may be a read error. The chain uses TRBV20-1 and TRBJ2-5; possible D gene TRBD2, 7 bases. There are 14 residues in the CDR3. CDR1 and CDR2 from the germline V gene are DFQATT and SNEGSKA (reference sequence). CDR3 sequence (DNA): TGCAGTGCTATGTTTGCGGGGGCCCTACACGAGCAGTGCTTC. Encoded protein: CSAMFAGALHEQCF.

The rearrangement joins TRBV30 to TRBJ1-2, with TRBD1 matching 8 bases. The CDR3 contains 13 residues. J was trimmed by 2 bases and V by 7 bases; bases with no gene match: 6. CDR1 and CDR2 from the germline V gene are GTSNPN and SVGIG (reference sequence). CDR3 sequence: CASLDRENYGYTF. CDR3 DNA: TGTGCCTCCTTGGACAGGGAAAACTATGGCTACACCTTC.

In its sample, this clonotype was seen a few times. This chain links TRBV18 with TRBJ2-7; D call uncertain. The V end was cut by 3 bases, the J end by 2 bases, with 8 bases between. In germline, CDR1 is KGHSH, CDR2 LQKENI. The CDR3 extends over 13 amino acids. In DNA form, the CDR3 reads TGTGCCAGCTCACCGGTTCCAACCTACGAGCAGTACTTC. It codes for CASSPVPTYEQYF.

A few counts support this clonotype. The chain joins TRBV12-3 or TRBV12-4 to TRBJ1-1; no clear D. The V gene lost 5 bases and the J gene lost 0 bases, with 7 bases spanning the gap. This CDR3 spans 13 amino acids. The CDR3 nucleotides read TGTGCCAGCAGTGGACTCATGAACACTGAAGCTTTCTTT. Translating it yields CASSGLMNTEAFF.

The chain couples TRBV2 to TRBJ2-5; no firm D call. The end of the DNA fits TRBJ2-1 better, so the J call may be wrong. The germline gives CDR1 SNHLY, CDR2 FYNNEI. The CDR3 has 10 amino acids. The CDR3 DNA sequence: TGTGCCAGCAGTGAATTACACCAGTTCTTC. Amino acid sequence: CASSELHQFF.

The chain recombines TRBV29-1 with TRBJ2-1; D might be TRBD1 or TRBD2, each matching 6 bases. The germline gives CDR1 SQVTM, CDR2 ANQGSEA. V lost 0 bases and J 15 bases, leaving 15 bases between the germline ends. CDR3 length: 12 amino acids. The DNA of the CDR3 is TGCAGCGTTGAAGAGGGGGGCTCATCGAGGTTCTTC. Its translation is CSVEEGGSSRFF.

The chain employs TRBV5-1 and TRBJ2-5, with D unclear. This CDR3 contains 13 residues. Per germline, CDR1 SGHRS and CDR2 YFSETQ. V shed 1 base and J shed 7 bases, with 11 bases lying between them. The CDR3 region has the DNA TGCGCCAGCAGCTTGAGTACCGATGGGACCCAGTACTTC. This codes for CASSLSTDGTQYF.

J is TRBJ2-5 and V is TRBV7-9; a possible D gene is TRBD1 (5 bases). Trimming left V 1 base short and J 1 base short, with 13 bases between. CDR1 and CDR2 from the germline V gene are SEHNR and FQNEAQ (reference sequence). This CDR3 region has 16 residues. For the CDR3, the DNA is TGTGCCAGCAGCTTAGGCTCACGGACATTCCAAGAGACCCAGTACTTC. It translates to CASSLGSRTFQETQYF.

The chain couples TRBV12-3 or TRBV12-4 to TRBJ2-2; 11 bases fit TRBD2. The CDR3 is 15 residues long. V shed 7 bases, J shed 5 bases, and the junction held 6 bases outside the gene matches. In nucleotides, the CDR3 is TGTGCCAGCAAGAGGGCTAGCGGGGGGACCGGGGAGCTGTTTTTT. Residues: CASKRASGGTGELFF.

CDR3: CASSVDSYTEAFF. The CDR3 DNA follows: TGTGCCAGCAGCGTGGACAGCTACACTGAAGCTTTCTTT. This chain joins TRBV7-2 and TRBJ1-1, with D possibly TRBD1 on 6 matching bases. CDR1 is SGHTA and CDR2 is FQGNSA in the germline V gene. The CDR3 covers 13 residues. Trimming shortened V by 5 bases and J by 3 bases, and 10 bases separated the two germline ends.

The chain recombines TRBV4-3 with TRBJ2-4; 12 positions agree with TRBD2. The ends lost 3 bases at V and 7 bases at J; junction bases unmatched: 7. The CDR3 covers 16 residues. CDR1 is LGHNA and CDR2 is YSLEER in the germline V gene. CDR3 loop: CASSQTSGRGLNIQYF. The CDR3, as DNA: TGCGCCAGCAGCCAGACTAGCGGGAGAGGTCTCAACATTCAGTACTTC.

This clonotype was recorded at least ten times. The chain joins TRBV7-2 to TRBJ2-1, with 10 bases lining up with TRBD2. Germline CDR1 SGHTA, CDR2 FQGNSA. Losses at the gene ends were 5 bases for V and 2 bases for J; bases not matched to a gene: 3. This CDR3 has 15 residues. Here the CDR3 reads CASSVSGGTYNEQFF. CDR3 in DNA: TGTGCCAGCAGCGTTAGCGGGGGGACCTACAATGAGCAGTTCTTC.